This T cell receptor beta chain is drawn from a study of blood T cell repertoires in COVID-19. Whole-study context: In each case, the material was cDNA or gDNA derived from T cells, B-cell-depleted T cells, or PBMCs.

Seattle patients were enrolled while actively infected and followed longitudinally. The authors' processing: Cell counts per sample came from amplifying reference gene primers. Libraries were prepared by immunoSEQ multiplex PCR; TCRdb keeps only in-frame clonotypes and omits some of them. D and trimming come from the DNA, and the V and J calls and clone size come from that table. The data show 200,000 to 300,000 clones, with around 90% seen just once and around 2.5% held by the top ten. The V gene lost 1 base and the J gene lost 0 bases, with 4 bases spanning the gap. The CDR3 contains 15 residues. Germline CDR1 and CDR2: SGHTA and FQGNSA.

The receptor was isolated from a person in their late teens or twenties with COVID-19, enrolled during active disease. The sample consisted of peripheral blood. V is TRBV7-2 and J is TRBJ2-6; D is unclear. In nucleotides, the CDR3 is TGTGCCAGCAGCTTAGTCCGCTCTGGGGCCAACGTCCTGACTTTC. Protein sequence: CASSLVRSGANVLTF.